One T cell receptor beta chain is described in this entry. These data come from a study of cytomegalovirus exposure and HLA in healthy donors. The study ran its PCR with 60 Vbeta and 13 Jbeta primers. Profiling relied on immunoSEQ multiplex PCR, and the TCRdb table lists in-frame clones only, not all of them. The sample lists about 150,000 clones; 70% to 80% were seen once. Germline V gene lookup returns CDR1 GTSNPN and CDR2 SVGIG (reference sequence). The CDR3 sequence is 13 residues long. V lost 0 bases and J lost 5, with 7 bases in between. The sequencing sample was made of PBMCs. The J gene is TRBJ2-2, the V gene TRBV30; unclear D gene. The TCR was taken from a woman between 40 and 50 years old in good health and CMV-seronegative. The CDR3 region has the DNA TGTGCCTGGAGTGTAACGGGTACCGGGGAGCTGTTTTTT. Its translation is CAWSVTGTGELFF.